This TCR beta chain stems from a study of T cell repertoires in cytomegalovirus infection. Study details: Alongside well-studied HLA-B-restricted CMV epitopes, recently identified HLA-C-restricted CMV epitopes were also used. Public TCR beta signatures indicated both CMV infection and matching HLA type. Study-wide points: The ex vivo response showed dominance by HLA-C-restricted CMV-specific TCR beta clonotypes.

Each CDR3 protein gets one entry after TCRdb re-called the reads with MiXCR. The sample holds around 750,000 distinct CDR3 sequences, approximately 32% seen once. In the case of this clonotype: The antigen remains undetermined.

Deletions cut 5 bases from V and 3 bases from J, with 14 bases between. The germline CDR1 and CDR2 sequences are SGHVS and FNYEAQ. This CDR3 is built from 14 residues. This chain uses TRBV7-6 with TRBJ2-7; the D is unclear. This TCR was recovered from a human donor in good health (CMV status not recorded). Some clones in this sample may be carry-over from other donors' samples. The sequencing here drew on cultured CD8+ T cells from PBMCs, taken from culture after CMV antigen stimulation. CDR3 DNA: TGTGCCAGCAGCCTCCTAGAGAACCTCTACGAGCAGTACTTC. Translation: CASSLLENLYEQYF.